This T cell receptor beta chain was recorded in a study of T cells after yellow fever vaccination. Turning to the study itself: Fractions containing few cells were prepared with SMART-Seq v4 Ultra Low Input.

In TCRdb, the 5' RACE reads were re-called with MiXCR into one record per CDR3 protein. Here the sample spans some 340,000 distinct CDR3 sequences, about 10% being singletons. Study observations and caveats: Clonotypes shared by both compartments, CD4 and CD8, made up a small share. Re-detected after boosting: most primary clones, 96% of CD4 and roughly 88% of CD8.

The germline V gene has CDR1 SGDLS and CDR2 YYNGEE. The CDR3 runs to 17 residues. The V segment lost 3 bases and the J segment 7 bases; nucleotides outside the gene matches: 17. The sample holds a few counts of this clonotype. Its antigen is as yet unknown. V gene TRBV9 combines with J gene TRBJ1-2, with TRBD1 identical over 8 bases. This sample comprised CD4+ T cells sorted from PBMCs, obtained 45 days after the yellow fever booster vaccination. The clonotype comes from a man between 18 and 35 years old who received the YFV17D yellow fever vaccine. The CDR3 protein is CASSASRGRPAGPGYTF. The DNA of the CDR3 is TGTGCCAGCAGCGCGTCCAGGGGGCGCCCCGCCGGGCCTGGCTACACCTTC.